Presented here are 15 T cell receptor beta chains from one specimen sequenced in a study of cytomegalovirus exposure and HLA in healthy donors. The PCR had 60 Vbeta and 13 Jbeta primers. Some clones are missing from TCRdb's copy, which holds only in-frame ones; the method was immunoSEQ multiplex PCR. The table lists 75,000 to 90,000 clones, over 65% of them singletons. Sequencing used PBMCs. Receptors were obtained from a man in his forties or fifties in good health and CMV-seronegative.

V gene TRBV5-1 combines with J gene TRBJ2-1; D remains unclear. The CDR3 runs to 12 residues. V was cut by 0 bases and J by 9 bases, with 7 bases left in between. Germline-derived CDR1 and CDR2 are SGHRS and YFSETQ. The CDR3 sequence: CASSLALREQFF. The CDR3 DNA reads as TGCGCCAGCAGCTTGGCCTTGCGTGAGCAGTTCTTC.

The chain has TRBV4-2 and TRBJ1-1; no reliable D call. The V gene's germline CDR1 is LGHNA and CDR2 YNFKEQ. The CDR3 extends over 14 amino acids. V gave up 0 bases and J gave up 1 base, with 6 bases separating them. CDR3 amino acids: CASSQDGQNTEAFF. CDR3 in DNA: TGTGCCAGCAGCCAAGATGGCCAGAACACTGAAGCTTTCTTT.

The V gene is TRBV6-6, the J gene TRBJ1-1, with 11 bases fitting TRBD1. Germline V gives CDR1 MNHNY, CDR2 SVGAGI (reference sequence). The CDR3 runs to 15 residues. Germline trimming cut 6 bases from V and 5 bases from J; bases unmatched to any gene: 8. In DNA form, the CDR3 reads TGTGCCAGCAGCCCCTGGGACAGGGGGGGGACTGAAGCTTTCTTT. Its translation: CASSPWDRGGTEAFF.

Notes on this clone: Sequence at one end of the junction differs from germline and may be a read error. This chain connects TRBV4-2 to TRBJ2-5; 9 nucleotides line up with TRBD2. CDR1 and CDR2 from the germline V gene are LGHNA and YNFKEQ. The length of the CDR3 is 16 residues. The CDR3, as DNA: TGTGCCAGCGGCCAACAACCGGGACTAGCCAGCGAGACCCAGTACTTC. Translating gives CASGQQPGLASETQYF.

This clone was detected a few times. Here the CDR3 reads CASSLVGASYEQYF. CDR3 nucleotides: TGTGCCAGCAGCTTAGTGGGGGCTTCCTACGAGCAGTACTTC. The chain joins TRBV11-3 to TRBJ2-7, with D perhaps matching TRBD1 (6 bases). The CDR3 is made up of 14 amino acids. V shed 1 base and J shed 1 base, with 8 bases lying between them. Germline-derived CDR1 and CDR2 are SGHNT and YENEEA.

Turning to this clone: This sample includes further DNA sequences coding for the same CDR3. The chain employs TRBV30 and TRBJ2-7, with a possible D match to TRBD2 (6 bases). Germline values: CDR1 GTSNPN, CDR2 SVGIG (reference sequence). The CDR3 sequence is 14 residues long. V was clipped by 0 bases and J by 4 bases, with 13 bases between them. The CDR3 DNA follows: TGTGCCTGGAGTGTAGGAGGGGTTGGGTACGAGCAGTACTTC. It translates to CAWSVGGVGYEQYF.

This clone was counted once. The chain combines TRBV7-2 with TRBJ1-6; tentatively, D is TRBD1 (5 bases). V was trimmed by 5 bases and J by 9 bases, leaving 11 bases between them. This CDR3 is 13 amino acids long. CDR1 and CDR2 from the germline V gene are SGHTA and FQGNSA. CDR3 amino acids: CASSQARVSPLHF. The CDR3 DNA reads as TGTGCCAGCAGCCAGGCCAGGGTTTCACCCCTCCACTTT.

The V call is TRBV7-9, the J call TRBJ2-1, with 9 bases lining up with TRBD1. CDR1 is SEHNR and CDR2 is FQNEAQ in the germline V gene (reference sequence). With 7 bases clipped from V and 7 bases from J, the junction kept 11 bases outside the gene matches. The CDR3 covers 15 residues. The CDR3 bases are TGTGCCAGCACCAACAGGGGGCAGGTATTGAATGAGCAGTTCTTC. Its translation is CASTNRGQVLNEQFF.

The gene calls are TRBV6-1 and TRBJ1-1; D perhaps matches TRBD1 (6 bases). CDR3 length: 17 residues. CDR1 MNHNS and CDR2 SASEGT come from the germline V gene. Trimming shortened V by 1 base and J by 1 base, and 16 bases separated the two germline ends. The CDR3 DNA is TGTGCCAGCAGTGAAGACGGAAGTCGGGGGGCGAACACTGAAGCTTTCTTT. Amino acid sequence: CASSEDGSRGANTEAFF.

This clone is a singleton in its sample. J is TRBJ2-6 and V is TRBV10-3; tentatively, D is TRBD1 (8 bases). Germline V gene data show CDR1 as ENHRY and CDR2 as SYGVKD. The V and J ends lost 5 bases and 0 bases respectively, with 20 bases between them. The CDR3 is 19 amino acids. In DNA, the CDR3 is TGTGCCATCAGTAAGGGGGGGACTCAGGGGGCCTCTGGGGCCAACGTCCTGACTTTC. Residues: CAISKGGTQGASGANVLTF.

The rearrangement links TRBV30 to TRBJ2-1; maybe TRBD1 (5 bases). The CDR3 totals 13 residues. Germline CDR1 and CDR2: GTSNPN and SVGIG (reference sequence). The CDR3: CASGHPFYNEQFF. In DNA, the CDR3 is TGTGCTTCCGGACACCCCTTCTACAATGAGCAGTTCTTC.

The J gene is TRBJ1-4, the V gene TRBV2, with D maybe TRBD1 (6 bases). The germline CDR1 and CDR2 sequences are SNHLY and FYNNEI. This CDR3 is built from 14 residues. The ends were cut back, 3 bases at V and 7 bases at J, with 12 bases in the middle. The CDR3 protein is CASSDRGAGEKLFF. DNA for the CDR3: TGTGCCAGCAGTGATCGGGGGGCTGGTGAAAAACTGTTTTTT.

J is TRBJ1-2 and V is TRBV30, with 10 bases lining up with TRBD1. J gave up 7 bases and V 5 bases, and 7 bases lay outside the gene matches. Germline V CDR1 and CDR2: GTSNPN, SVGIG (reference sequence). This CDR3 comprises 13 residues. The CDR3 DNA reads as TGTGCCTGGGCACGGGACAGGGGTTTTGGCTACACCTTC. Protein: CAWARDRGFGYTF.

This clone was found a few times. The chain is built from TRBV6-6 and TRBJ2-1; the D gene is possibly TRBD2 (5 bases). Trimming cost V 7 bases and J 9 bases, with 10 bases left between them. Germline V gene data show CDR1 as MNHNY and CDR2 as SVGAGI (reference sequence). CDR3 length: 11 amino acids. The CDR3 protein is CASILASEQFF. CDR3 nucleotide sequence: TGTGCCAGCATTCTAGCCAGTGAGCAGTTCTTC.

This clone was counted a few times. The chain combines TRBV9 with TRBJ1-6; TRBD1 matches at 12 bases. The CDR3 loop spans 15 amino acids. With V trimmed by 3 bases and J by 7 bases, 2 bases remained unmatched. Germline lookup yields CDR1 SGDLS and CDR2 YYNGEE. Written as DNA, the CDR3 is TGTGCCAGCAGCGGGGGACAGGGGGCCAATTCACCCCTCCACTTT. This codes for CASSGGQGANSPLHF.